The present T cell receptor (beta chain) was sequenced within a study of technical replicates of blood from several donors. Method: immunoSEQ multiplex PCR; TCRdb's copy keeps in-frame clones and lacks some. Of 75,000 to 95,000 clones in the sample, around 90% were seen once. CDR3 length: 16 amino acids. Trimming stripped 1 base from V and 9 bases from J, with 16 bases between. Looked up from germline, CDR1 is MGHRA and CDR2 is YSYEKL. This receptor was taken from a human donor in good health. Sequencing was done on a sample of T cells isolated from PBMCs. The chain uses TRBV4-1 and TRBJ1-6; D might be TRBD1 (6 bases). The CDR3: CASSQGRGLEISPLHF. CDR3 sequence (DNA): TGCGCCAGCAGCCAAGGCAGGGGTCTTGAAATTTCACCCCTCCACTTT.